This section outlines one T cell receptor beta chain sequence together with its context. This CDR3 has 16 amino acids. The data stem from a study of blood T cell repertoires in COVID-19. Measured with immunoSEQ multiplex PCR; TCRdb has only the in-frame clones, and not every one. Of some 210,000 clones listed, 84% are singletons. The TCR originated in a woman in her 50s with active or convalescent COVID-19. The sequencing input was peripheral blood. The chain uses TRBV21-1 and TRBJ1-5; the D call TRBD1 from the table was never checked on the DNA. TRBV21-1 is an annotated pseudogene. DNA for the CDR3: TGTGCCAGCAGCAAAGCGGTAGGGGCAGTTAATCAGCCCCAGCATTTT. Amino acid sequence: CASSKAVGAVNQPQHF.